The 22 T cell receptor beta chains below come from one sample, sequenced in a study of spatial heterogeneity in lung cancer. From the 5' RACE reads, TCRdb called clonotypes with MiXCR, one entry per CDR3 protein. The table includes approximately 44,000 distinct CDR3 sequences, roughly an eighth detected once. Time point given: sample taken at primary tumor resection. Source: PBMCs, taken at surgery. The receptors derive from a male donor with early-stage non-small cell lung cancer.

This clonotype was picked up many times. This sequence joins TRBV18 and TRBJ2-5, with 12 bases aligning to TRBD1. There are 15 residues in the CDR3. The J segment lost 1 base and the V segment lost 3 bases, leaving 0 bases of the junction unmatched. Germline V CDR1 and CDR2: KGHSH, LQKENI. CDR3: CASSPGQGAQETQYF. The CDR3 coding sequence is TGTGCCAGCTCACCGGGACAGGGGGCCCAAGAGACCCAGTACTTC. Full variable domain (outside the CDR3, taken from reference TRBV18 and TRBJ2-5): NAGVMQNPRHLVRRRGQEARLRCSPMKGHSHVYWYRQLPEEGLKFMVYLQKENIIDESGMPKERFSAEFPKEGPSILRIQQVVRGDSAAYFCASSPGQGAQETQYFGPGTRLLVL.

The chain uses TRBV7-9 and TRBJ1-1; the match to TRBD1 covers 9 bases. The V gene's germline CDR1 is SEHNR and CDR2 FQNEAQ (reference sequence). The CDR3 consists of 15 residues. V shed 4 bases and J 4 bases; nucleotides not matched to a gene: 7. The CDR3 DNA reads TGTGCCAGCAGCTCGATACAGGGGGCCGGCACTGAAGCTTTCTTT. Encoded protein: CASSSIQGAGTEAFF. The full variable domain, its missing parts supplied by reference TRBV7-9 and TRBJ1-1, is DTGVSQNPRHKITKRGQNVTFRCDPISEHNRLYWYRQTLGQGPEFLTYFQNEAQLEKSRLLSDRFSAERPKGSFSTLEIQRTEQGDSAMYLCASSSIQGAGTEAFFGQGTRLTVV.

This clonotype was seen at least ten times. The V call is TRBV9, the J call TRBJ2-1; no clear D gene. V dropped 2 bases and J dropped 10 bases, with 13 bases sitting between them. The CDR3 covers 13 residues. Germline V gene data show CDR1 as SGDLS and CDR2 as YYNGEE. The CDR3 DNA sequence: TGTGCCAGCAGCGTTACACGGTCGGAAGAGCAGTTCTTC. Translation gives CASSVTRSEEQFF.

In this sample, this clonotype turned up a few times. This rearrangement joins TRBV6-6 to TRBJ1-3, with unresolved D. The CDR3 consists of 15 residues. The V gene's germline CDR1 is MNHNY and CDR2 SVGAGI (reference sequence). Deletions cut 2 bases from V and 5 bases from J, with 13 bases between. The CDR3, as DNA: TGTGCCAGCAGTTACACTAGTATGAGGAGAAACACCATATATTTT. The encoded protein is CASSYTSMRRNTIYF.

As for this clonotype: The junction shows a germline mismatch at one end, possibly a read error. The chain joins TRBV4-2 to TRBJ1-3, with TRBD1 as a possible D gene (5 bases). Germline CDR1 reads LGHNA; CDR2 reads YNFKEQ. The CDR3 spans 15 residues. The DNA of the CDR3 is TGTGCCAGCAGCCAACCCCGGGGCGCTGGAAACATCATATATTTT. It is translated as CASSQPRGAGNIIYF.

V is TRBV7-2 and J is TRBJ1-6, with 7 nucleotides matching TRBD1. The V segment lost 0 bases and the J segment 7 bases; nucleotides outside the gene matches: 3. This CDR3 region has 15 residues. Germline assignment: CDR1 SGHTA and CDR2 FQGNSA. The CDR3, as DNA: TGTGCCAGCAGCTTAGCCGACAGGGCCAATTCACCCCTCCACTTT. As protein: CASSLADRANSPLHF.

This clonotype was seen a handful of times. The chain uses TRBV28 and TRBJ1-2; 8 bases are a match to TRBD1. The germline CDR1 and CDR2 sequences are MDHEN and SYDVKM. The CDR3 has 15 amino acids. With V trimmed by 6 bases and J by 4 bases, 10 bases remained unmatched. This CDR3 reads CASRGDRGYAYGYTF. The CDR3 bases are TGTGCCAGCAGGGGAGACAGGGGATATGCCTATGGCTACACCTTC.

This clonotype has a handful of counts. The chain combines TRBV27 with TRBJ2-3, with 13 nucleotides matching TRBD2. The CDR3 sequence is 20 residues long. From germline, CDR1 is MNHEY and CDR2 SMNVEV (reference sequence). Trimming took 0 bases from V and 0 from J; bases not matched to a gene: 9. CDR3 in amino acids: CASSLSTSGRAGSSTDTQYF. The CDR3 bases are TGTGCCAGCAGTTTATCAACTAGCGGGAGGGCCGGGTCGAGCACAGATACGCAGTATTTT.

This clonotype has ten or more counts. DNA for the CDR3: TGCAGTGCTGCCGGCGCTAGCGGGAGGGCCCGCAATGAGCAGTTCTTC. This gives the protein CSAAGASGRARNEQFF. The chain carries TRBV20-1 and TRBJ2-1, with 12 bases identical to TRBD2. The CDR3 length is 16 residues. Germline values: CDR1 DFQATT, CDR2 SNEGSKA (reference sequence). Trimming removed 5 bases from V and 6 bases from J; junction bases left unmatched: 11.

This clonotype was counted ten times or more. The chain carries TRBV10-2 and TRBJ2-3, with D unclear. With 5 bases removed from V and 0 bases from J, the gap between germline ends came to 9 bases. Germline V CDR1 and CDR2: WSHSY, SAAADI. There are 14 residues in the CDR3. CDR3 bases: TGCGCCAGCAGTCGACGGCTGAGCACAGATACGCAGTATTTT. Translated: CASSRRLSTDTQYF.

This clonotype was recorded many times. This chain joins TRBV11-2 and TRBJ1-2; 9 bases are a match to TRBD1. Unmatched junction bases numbered 4, after V lost 6 bases and J lost 8 bases. The V gene's germline CDR1 is SGHAT and CDR2 FQNNGV. The CDR3 length is 12 residues. CDR3 amino acids: CASSRTGVGYTF. CDR3 DNA sequence: TGTGCCAGCAGTAGGACAGGGGTCGGCTACACCTTC. The complete variable domain, with remaining parts taken from reference TRBV11-2 and TRBJ1-2, reads EAGVAQSPRYKIIEKRQSVAFWCNPISGHATLYWYQQILGQGPKLLIQFQNNGVVDDSQLPKDRFSAERLKGVDSTLKIQPAKLEDSAVYLCASSRTGVGYTFGSGTRLTVV.

This clonotype was found a few times. The CDR3 sequence is CASSTSPPDTQYF. CDR3 in DNA: TGTGCCAGCAGTACAAGCCCCCCAGATACGCAGTATTTT. The rearrangement joins TRBV27 to TRBJ2-3; no clear D gene. The CDR3 is 13 amino acids. Looked up from germline, CDR1 is MNHEY and CDR2 is SMNVEV (reference sequence). Trimming cost V 5 bases and J 4 bases, with 10 bases left between them.

This clonotype has more than one count but fewer than ten. The chain links TRBV12-3 or TRBV12-4 to TRBJ2-2, with 7 nucleotides matching TRBD1. J lost 5 bases, V lost 2 bases, and 14 bases had no gene match. The CDR3 is 18 residues long. The CDR3 nucleotides read TGTGCCAGCAGTTTACCCCCACGGACAGGAGGCTTGACCGGGGAGCTGTTTTTT. It translates to CASSLPPRTGGLTGELFF.

This rearrangement joins TRBV3-1 to TRBJ1-2; D not certain. Trimming cost V 0 bases and J 8 bases, with 10 bases left between them. In germline, CDR1 is LGHDT, CDR2 YNNKEL (reference sequence). The CDR3 runs 13 residues. The CDR3: CASSQDRGYGYTF. The CDR3 DNA reads as TGTGCCAGCAGCCAAGACAGAGGATACGGCTACACCTTC.

This sequence joins TRBV5-4 and TRBJ1-3; D is uncertain. The V gene lost 3 bases and the J gene lost 3 bases, with 7 bases spanning the gap. The CDR3 runs to 13 residues. Germline V gene data show CDR1 as SGHNT and CDR2 as YYREEE (reference sequence). For the CDR3, the DNA is TGTGCCAGCAGCTCCACCGGTGGAAACACCATATATTTT. Amino acid sequence: CASSSTGGNTIYF.

The table lists this clonotype with many counts. V and J are TRBV3-1 and TRBJ2-7; D gene uncertain. V was pared by 4 bases and J by 3 bases, with 10 bases between. CDR3 length equals 13 residues. Germline CDR1 LGHDT, CDR2 YNNKEL (reference sequence). The CDR3 region has the DNA TGTGCCAGCAGCCCCAGCGTGGACTACGAGCAGTACTTC. Its protein is CASSPSVDYEQYF.

There are many counts of this clonotype. The rearrangement uses TRBV6-5 and TRBJ2-1; 7 bases are shared with TRBD1. There are 14 residues in the CDR3. Trimming removed 0 bases from V and 5 bases from J; junction bases left unmatched: 1. CDR1 MNHEY and CDR2 SVGAGI come from the germline V gene. CDR3 nucleotide sequence: TGTGCCAGCAGTTACTCAGGGACAGACAATGAGCAGTTCTTC. Translated, it gives CASSYSGTDNEQFF.

This clonotype was found many times. CDR3 in amino acids: CASSPGLAQETQYF. CDR3 coding DNA: TGTGCCAGCAGCCCGGGACTAGCGCAGGAGACCCAGTACTTC. The chain carries TRBV7-2 and TRBJ2-5, with 10 bases fitting TRBD2. The CDR3 contains 14 residues. J lost 5 bases, V lost 5 bases, and 5 bases had no gene match. Germline V lookup: CDR1 SGHTA, CDR2 FQGNSA.

This clonotype was seen repeatedly, ten times or more. The genes are TRBV2 and TRBJ2-3; TRBD1 is a possible D gene (6 bases). Germline values: CDR1 SNHLY, CDR2 FYNNEI. The V gene lost 2 bases and the J gene lost 3 bases, with 15 bases spanning the gap. The CDR3 runs 16 residues. CDR3 loop: CASSELGAPGTDTQYF. CDR3 nucleotides: TGTGCCAGCAGTGAATTGGGGGCCCCAGGGACAGATACGCAGTATTTT.

This rearrangement joins TRBV12-3 or TRBV12-4 to TRBJ2-1; no clear D. CDR3 size: 10 residues. The ends were cut back, 3 bases at V and 7 bases at J, with 1 base in the middle. The CDR3 spells CASSLNEQFF. In DNA, the CDR3 is TGTGCCAGCAGTTTGAATGAGCAGTTCTTC.

Within the sample, this clonotype is medium-sized. For the CDR3, the DNA is TGTGCCAGCAGTTTCGACAGGGTCTCTCATAATTCACCCCTCCACTTT. Amino acid sequence: CASSFDRVSHNSPLHF. The V gene is TRBV11-2, the J gene TRBJ1-6; 7 nucleotides match TRBD1. V was pared by 6 bases and J by 5 bases, with 10 bases of the junction left unmatched. Germline CDR1 SGHAT, CDR2 FQNNGV. The CDR3 runs 16 residues.

In its sample, this clonotype was seen many times. This chain links TRBV28 with TRBJ2-3, with TRBD2 matching over 13 bases. In germline, CDR1 is MDHEN, CDR2 SYDVKM. The CDR3 consists of 15 residues. The V segment lost 6 bases and the J segment 5 bases; nucleotides outside the gene matches: 5. This chain's CDR3 is CASSTLAGGQDTQYF. CDR3 nucleotide sequence: TGTGCCAGCAGCACACTAGCGGGAGGGCAAGATACGCAGTATTTT.